This T cell receptor (beta chain) emerged from a study of T cells in localized non-small cell lung cancer. In this sample, this clone turned up a few times. The antigen remains undetermined. With 6 bases clipped from V and 0 bases from J, the junction kept 11 bases outside the gene matches. CDR1 is SEHNR and CDR2 is FQNEAQ in the germline V gene (reference sequence). The length of the CDR3 is 17 residues. Findings of the study overall: Sequencing was restricted to one tumor region; therefore, heterogeneity remains possible. Of the tissues analyzed, uninvolved adjacent lung showed maximal T cell clonality, greater than tumor.

Repertoires were generated with immunoSEQ multiplex PCR, while TCRdb's copy carries only in-frame clones and drops some. Altogether over 70,000 clones are present, less than 90% being singletons, with the ten largest covering 21%. Here the sequenced sample was peripheral blood, taken before any cancer treatment. This TCR derives from a male donor older than 55 with stage III squamous cell lung carcinoma. The chain uses TRBV7-9 and TRBJ2-5; 9 bases are shared with TRBD2. CDR3 sequence reads: CASRPRASGVYQETQYF. In DNA form, the CDR3 reads TGTGCCAGCAGACCTCGGGCTAGCGGGGTATACCAAGAGACCCAGTACTTC.